These T cell receptor beta chains were read from a single sample in a study of shared clonotypes between healthy human individuals. Assay used: immunoSEQ multiplex PCR; TCRdb lists only in-frame clones, some missing. The sample lists nearly 1 million clones, less than 85% occurring once. The sequenced sample consisted of memory CD4+ T cells sorted from blood. The receptors stem from a man between 18 and 29 years old in good health. Each CDR3 is given without its conserved first and last residue. The order of the fields is J gene, V gene, CDR3 protein.

j_gene: TRBJ2-1
v_gene: TRBV6-5
CDR3aa: ASSYLGTSLF

j_gene: TRBJ1-4
v_gene: TRBV6-1
CDR3aa: ATNQPPNEKLF

j_gene: TRBJ1-1
v_gene: TRBV30
CDR3aa: AWSVRREEAF

j_gene: TRBJ2-2
v_gene: TRBV11-3
CDR3aa: ASSPTPGESGELF

j_gene: TRBJ1-3
v_gene: TRBV28
CDR3aa: ASSEGRAGNTIY

j_gene: TRBJ2-7
v_gene: TRBV6-1
CDR3aa: ASIPGHEYEQY

j_gene: TRBJ1-4
v_gene: TRBV25-1
CDR3aa: ASSERGVPNEKLF

j_gene: TRBJ2-5
v_gene: TRBV15
CDR3aa: ATSRGTGLKQETQY

j_gene: TRBJ2-5
v_gene: TRBV10-3
CDR3aa: AIGLGQQETQY

j_gene: TRBJ1-5
v_gene: TRBV11-2
CDR3aa: ASSLGTGGQPQH

j_gene: TRBJ2-3
v_gene: TRBV7-2
CDR3aa: ASSLGLAVNTQY

j_gene: TRBJ1-1
v_gene: TRBV28
CDR3aa: AIHRTGRVTEAF

j_gene: TRBJ2-3
v_gene: TRBV2
CDR3aa: ASSEAWNWRTSDTQY

j_gene: TRBJ2-3
v_gene: TRBV5-4
CDR3aa: ASSLMSGGFSTDTQY

j_gene: TRBJ2-3
v_gene: TRBV4-1
CDR3aa: ASSQDLVSLDTQY

j_gene: TRBJ2-7
v_gene: TRBV7-2
CDR3aa: ASSLVAGPYEQY

j_gene: TRBJ2-1
v_gene: TRBV29-1
CDR3aa: SVRTSGGSYNEQF

j_gene: TRBJ2-3
v_gene: TRBV6-6
CDR3aa: ASSSHRTGGRDTQY

j_gene: TRBJ2-7
v_gene: TRBV7-8
CDR3aa: ASSLEYGPYEQY

j_gene: TRBJ2-5
v_gene: TRBV6-5
CDR3aa: ASCPYRGDETQY

j_gene: TRBJ2-1
v_gene: TRBV19
CDR3aa: ASSSFTTNNEQF

j_gene: TRBJ2-7
v_gene: TRBV7-9
CDR3aa: ASSLGTGVPEQY

j_gene: TRBJ2-7
v_gene: TRBV19
CDR3aa: ASSIALPGQGSYEQY

j_gene: TRBJ2-5
v_gene: TRBV27
CDR3aa: ASGLGTEKGGETQY

j_gene: TRBJ1-2
v_gene: TRBV18
CDR3aa: ASSPLGQGIAYT

j_gene: TRBJ2-3
v_gene: TRBV2
CDR3aa: ASSELLASTDTQY

j_gene: TRBJ2-3
v_gene: TRBV30
CDR3aa: AWIDDTQY

j_gene: TRBJ2-5
v_gene: TRBV4-1
CDR3aa: ASSQESSGRGETQY

j_gene: TRBJ2-5
v_gene: TRBV11-2
CDR3aa: ASNPGEAGTQY

j_gene: TRBJ2-3
v_gene: TRBV2
CDR3aa: ASSVFQAGDTQY

j_gene: TRBJ2-3
v_gene: TRBV30
CDR3aa: AWSVPTTDTQY

j_gene: TRBJ2-5
v_gene: TRBV7-3
CDR3aa: ASSSHRGHRVETQY

j_gene: TRBJ1-5
v_gene: TRBV27
CDR3aa: ASSLSGTGSNQPQH

j_gene: TRBJ2-4
v_gene: TRBV7-8
CDR3aa: ASSLEGASRTNIQY

j_gene: TRBJ1-1
v_gene: TRBV5-4
CDR3aa: ASSLAGTANTEAF

j_gene: TRBJ1-3
v_gene: TRBV5-5
CDR3aa: ASSLDRSSGNTIY

j_gene: TRBJ2-7
v_gene: TRBV9
CDR3aa: ASSVGAGGLPNEQY

j_gene: TRBJ2-3
v_gene: TRBV6-1
CDR3aa: ASSEQVKGVADTQY

j_gene: TRBJ2-7
v_gene: TRBV19
CDR3aa: ASRGVGQGDEQY

j_gene: TRBJ1-3
v_gene: TRBV7-9
CDR3aa: ASSPRQGRNTIY

j_gene: TRBJ2-1
v_gene: TRBV7-2
CDR3aa: ASSLAASVLNEQF

j_gene: TRBJ2-1
v_gene: TRBV29-1
CDR3aa: SARIGNEQF

j_gene: TRBJ1-2
v_gene: TRBV11-2
CDR3aa: ASSNDRPYGYT

j_gene: TRBJ1-1
v_gene: TRBV4-3
CDR3aa: ASSHNWGTEAF

j_gene: TRBJ1-2
v_gene: TRBV28
CDR3aa: ASSLGAPNFSYGYT

j_gene: TRBJ2-3
v_gene: TRBV5-4
CDR3aa: ASSTGAGAIRTDTQY

j_gene: TRBJ2-7
v_gene: TRBV10-3
CDR3aa: AISGTGSSYEQY

j_gene: TRBJ2-3
v_gene: TRBV6-6
CDR3aa: ASEIGQARGDTQY

j_gene: TRBJ1-4
v_gene: TRBV7-8
CDR3aa: ASTRTESGRNEKLF

j_gene: TRBJ1-5
v_gene: TRBV5-4
CDR3aa: ASSLFGASSNQPQH